These T cell receptor beta chains were read from a single sample in a study of T cell responses to AZD1222 COVID-19 vaccine. Sequenced by immunoSEQ multiplex PCR; TCRdb stores in-frame clones only, minus some. Found here are fewer than 150,000 clones, roughly 87% of them singletons; the top ten hold more than 5.5%. The specimen was peripheral blood, collected 28 days after the second AZD1222 dose. These receptors all stem from an adult who received the AZD1222 COVID-19 vaccine. Both conserved end residues are part of each CDR3. The D gene is left open where the match is weak. Clone size appears in some rows only: once, few, many, or a class for an expanded clone.

once	TRBJ1-1	TRBV20-1	TRBD1	TGCAGTGCTAGTCGGACAGGGGGCAACACTGAAGCTTTCTTT	CSASRTGGNTEAFF
.	TRBJ1-5	TRBV5-4	TRBD1	TGTGCCAGCAGCATCTTCACAGGGGCGGGGGCAATGCCCCAGCATTTT	CASSIFTGAGAMPQHF
.	TRBJ1-1	TRBV2	.	TGTGCCAGCAGTGACCGACAGGTAACAGCTTTCTTT	CASSDRQVTAFF
.	TRBJ2-1	TRBV6-5	TRBD1	TGTGCCAGCAGTTCCCCAACAGGGGGCACCTACAATGAGCAGTTCTTC	CASSSPTGGTYNEQFF
once	TRBJ1-2	TRBV5-1	TRBD1	TGCGCCAGCAGCTTTACAGGGGACTATGGCTACACCTTC	CASSFTGDYGYTF
.	TRBJ2-1	TRBV11-2	TRBD2	TGTGCCAGCAGCTTCGGGACTAGCGGGGGATACAATGAGCAGTTCTTC	CASSFGTSGGYNEQFF
.	TRBJ2-2	TRBV24-1	.	TGTGCCACCAGTGATTTGCAAGATAACACCGGGGAGCTGTTTTTT	CATSDLQDNTGELFF
.	TRBJ1-2	TRBV3-1/TRBV3-2	.	TGTGCCAGCAGCCAAGCCGTATGGGGTGTGGGAGGAAACTATGGCTACACCTTC	CASSQAVWGVGGNYGYTF
.	TRBJ2-1	TRBV14	.	TGTGCCAGCAGCCTCTTAGGAGGAACCTCCTACAATGAGCAGTTCTTC	CASSLLGGTSYNEQFF
few	TRBJ1-1	TRBV18	.	TGTGCCAGCTCAACAATTTCGACGGCGGGGACTGAAGCTTTCTTT	CASSTISTAGTEAFF
.	TRBJ2-2	TRBV5-1	.	TGCGCCAGCAGCGCAGGGGATCACACCGGGGAGCTGTTTTTT	CASSAGDHTGELFF
.	TRBJ2-3	TRBV24-1	.	TGTGCCACCAGTGATGCTACAGGGACGGCCGATACGCAGTATTTT	CATSDATGTADTQYF
.	TRBJ1-2	TRBV15	TRBD1	TGTGCCACCAGCATAACCAGGGGGCTAGGGTATGGCTACACCTTC	CATSITRGLGYGYTF
.	TRBJ2-5	TRBV2	.	TGTGCCAGCAGTGATCCCAGGGCACAAGAGACCCAGTACTTC	CASSDPRAQETQYF
.	TRBJ2-1	TRBV27	.	TGTGCCAGCAGTTTTCTCGGGGGCTACAATGAGCAGTTCTTC	CASSFLGGYNEQFF
once	TRBJ2-3	TRBV5-5	TRBD2	TGTGCCACATCCTTGGCGGGAGGGCCTTGGGGAGATACGCAGTATTTT	CATSLAGGPWGDTQYF
.	TRBJ2-7	TRBV7-9	.	TGTGCCAGCAGCTTACAGGGCAGGAGGGTGCAGTACTTC	CASSLQGRRVQYF
once	TRBJ1-4	TRBV5-4	.	TGTGCCAGCAGCTCCGCAACGGAGGATGAAAAACTGTTTTTT	CASSSATEDEKLFF
.	TRBJ2-1	TRBV19	TRBD2	TGTGCCAGCATTGACGATAGCGGGAGGTACAATGAGCAGTTCTTC	CASIDDSGRYNEQFF
once	TRBJ1-1	TRBV18	.	TGTGCCAGCTCACCACCTAAAGGAATGAACACTGAAGCTTTCTTT	CASSPPKGMNTEAFF
.	TRBJ2-2	TRBV27	.	TGTGCCAGCAAATCGGGTGCCATAGCAAACGGGGAGCTGTTTTTT	CASKSGAIANGELFF
.	TRBJ2-7	TRBV6-1	TRBD1	TGTGCCAGCAGTGATAACGCCCGGGACAGCCTCTACGAGCAGTACTTC	CASSDNARDSLYEQYF
.	TRBJ1-1	TRBV6-4	.	TGTGCCAGCAGTGACTCGGACAAGAACACTGAAGCTTTCTTT	CASSDSDKNTEAFF
few	TRBJ1-5	TRBV6-1	.	TGTGCCAGCAGTGAAGCCAGGACGGTGTCACGGCCCCAGCATTTT	CASSEARTVSRPQHF